These 25 T cell receptor beta chains originate from one sample sequenced in a study of blood T cell repertoires in COVID-19. The protocol was immunoSEQ multiplex PCR, while the TCRdb copy is restricted to in-frame clones and leaves out a portion. The sample lists about 58,000 clones, around four fifths occurring once. The specimen was peripheral blood. These receptors came from a man aged 60-69 years with COVID-19, enrolled during active disease.

The V call is TRBV5-1, the J call TRBJ2-1; 11 nucleotides match TRBD1. Trimming cost V 4 bases and J 8 bases; bases outside gene matches: 5. There are 14 residues in the CDR3. Germline V CDR1 and CDR2: SGHRS, YFSETQ. The CDR3, as DNA: TGCGCCAGCAGCCGGGACAGGGGGTGGGATGAGCAGTTCTTC. It encodes CASSRDRGWDEQFF.

The V call is TRBV9, the J call TRBJ2-3; D ambiguous. The V end was cut by 0 bases, the J end by 0 bases, with 14 bases between. Germline CDR1 is SGDLS and CDR2 is YYNGEE. CDR3 length: 17 residues. CDR3 amino acids: CASSVGYSIASTDTQYF. In DNA, the CDR3 is TGTGCCAGCAGCGTAGGTTACAGCATCGCTAGCACAGATACGCAGTATTTT.

The V call is TRBV7-2, the J call TRBJ2-1; TRBD2 aligns across 11 bases. The CDR3 extends over 15 amino acids. V shed 3 bases and J 9 bases; nucleotides not matched to a gene: 7. In germline, CDR1 is SGHTA, CDR2 FQGNSA. The CDR3 region is CASSFLTSGNGEQFF. CDR3 bases: TGTGCCAGCAGCTTTCTGACTAGCGGGAACGGTGAGCAGTTCTTC.

The V and J genes are TRBV29-1 and TRBJ2-5, with a tentative D call TRBD2 (6 bases). The V end was cut by 5 bases, the J end by 4 bases, with 11 bases between. CDR3 length equals 12 residues. Germline CDR1 reads SQVTM; CDR2 reads ANQGSEA. In DNA form, the CDR3 reads TGCAGCGTTCAATTGGGGGGAGAGACCCAGTACTTC. It specifies CSVQLGGETQYF. Combining the CDR3 with reference TRBV29-1 and TRBJ2-5 gives the whole variable domain SAVISQKPSRDICQRGTSLTIQCQVDSQVTMMFWYRQQPGQSLTLIATANQGSEATYESGFVIDKFPISRPNLTFSTLTVSNMSPEDSSIYLCSVQLGGETQYFGPGTRLLVL.

The chain links TRBV6-2 or TRBV6-3 to TRBJ2-7, with D possibly being TRBD1 (6 bases). The ends were cut back, 4 bases at V and 3 bases at J, with 13 bases in the middle. CDR3 length: 14 residues. Germline V gives CDR1 MNHEY, CDR2 SVGEGT. The CDR3 is CASSWVGQDYEQYF. DNA of the CDR3: TGTGCCAGCAGTTGGGTGGGACAAGACTACGAGCAGTACTTC.

The chain employs TRBV5-1 and TRBJ2-2; 8 bases match TRBD1. J gave up 4 bases and V 3 bases, and 2 bases lay outside the gene matches. The germline V gene has CDR1 SGHRS and CDR2 YFSETQ. The CDR3 has 14 residues. The CDR3 DNA is TGCGCCAGCAGCTACGACAGGGGCACCGGGGAGCTGTTTTTT. This translates into CASSYDRGTGELFF.

The J gene is TRBJ1-3, the V gene TRBV14; D is undetermined. Trimming removed 1 base at V and 5 bases at J, with 9 bases between. Germline CDR1 and CDR2: SGHDN and FVKESK. The CDR3 loop spans 14 amino acids. The CDR3 sequence: CASSQGLQRNTIYF. The CDR3 nucleotides are TGTGCCAGCAGCCAAGGGCTCCAAAGAAACACCATATATTTT.

The rearrangement uses TRBV5-4 and TRBJ1-5; unclear D gene. CDR1 is SGHNT, CDR2 YYREEE, per germline (reference sequence). The CDR3 sequence is 13 residues long. Trimming took 4 bases from V and 7 from J, leaving 12 bases between them. This CDR3 reads CASSPGAEQPQHF. In DNA form, the CDR3 reads TGTGCCAGCAGCCCCGGAGCGGAGCAGCCCCAGCATTTT. Complete variable domain (other parts from reference TRBV5-4 and TRBJ1-5): ETGVTQSPTHLIKTRGQQVTLRCSSQSGHNTVSWYQQALGQGPQFIFQYYREEENGRGNFPPRFSGLQFPNYSSELNVNALELDDSALYLCASSPGAEQPQHFGDGTRLSIL.

This clone was counted a single time. V usage is TRBV7-6 and J usage is TRBJ2-5, with D maybe TRBD1 (6 bases). The CDR3 is 16 amino acids. Germline CDR1 is SGHVS and CDR2 is FNYEAQ. Trimming stripped 1 base from V and 4 bases from J, with 16 bases between. The CDR3 spells CASSLVGTDRGETQYF. For the CDR3, the DNA is TGTGCCAGCAGCTTAGTTGGTACGGACAGAGGAGAGACCCAGTACTTC.

The J gene is TRBJ2-5, the V gene TRBV5-1; 9 positions match TRBD2. The CDR3 is 17 amino acids. Germline CDR1 reads SGHRS; CDR2 reads YFSETQ. Unmatched junction bases numbered 11, after V lost 0 bases and J lost 5 bases. The CDR3 DNA reads TGCGCCAGCAGCTTGGCTGGCACAGCGGGGGGCCGGGAGACCCAGTACTTC. This codes for CASSLAGTAGGRETQYF.

This chain links TRBV9 with TRBJ1-3, with 9 nucleotides matching TRBD1. The CDR3 loop spans 16 amino acids. The V and J ends lost 4 bases and 4 bases, in that order; junction bases with no gene match: 9. Germline V gene lookup returns CDR1 SGDLS and CDR2 YYNGEE. CDR3 residues: CASSPRDRVIGNTIYF. CDR3 in DNA: TGTGCCAGCAGCCCCAGGGACAGGGTGATCGGAAACACCATATATTTT.

CDR3 loop: CASSSVPGNTIYF. The CDR3, as DNA: TGTGCCAGCAGTTCAGTCCCTGGAAACACCATATATTTT. The chain employs TRBV12-3 or TRBV12-4 and TRBJ1-3; D unclear. This CDR3 has 13 residues. Between the trimmed V and J ends, which lost 4 bases and 2 bases, there was a span of 6 bases.

The table lists this clone with a few counts. The chain employs TRBV5-1 and TRBJ1-4; 9 bases fit TRBD1. This CDR3 contains 15 residues. From germline, CDR1 is SGHRS and CDR2 YFSETQ. Trimming removed 4 bases from V and 8 bases from J; junction bases left unmatched: 9. DNA for the CDR3: TGCGCCAGCAGCCCCGGACAGGGGTGGGAAGAAAAACTGTTTTTT. Amino acid sequence: CASSPGQGWEEKLFF.

This chain connects TRBV6-2 or TRBV6-3 to TRBJ2-1; the match to TRBD1 covers 7 bases. Germline V gene data show CDR1 as MNHEY and CDR2 as SVGEGT. This CDR3 has 14 residues. With 0 bases clipped from V and 7 bases from J, the junction kept 3 bases outside the gene matches. CDR3 nucleotide sequence: TGTGCCAGCAGTTACTCTGGGACAGAAAATGAGCAGTTCTTC. This sequence encodes CASSYSGTENEQFF.

The V call is TRBV29-1, the J call TRBJ2-7, with 10 bases fitting TRBD2. Germline trimming cut 4 bases from V and 5 bases from J; bases unmatched to any gene: 8. CDR3 length: 14 residues. Germline V lookup: CDR1 SQVTM, CDR2 ANQGSEA. This CDR3 reads CSVVALAGGNEQYF. The CDR3 nucleotides are TGCAGCGTTGTGGCGTTAGCGGGAGGCAACGAGCAGTACTTC.

The rearrangement joins TRBV12-3 or TRBV12-4 to TRBJ1-4; D is unclear. Trimming took 8 bases from V and 13 from J, leaving 20 bases between them. The CDR3 extends over 13 amino acids. The CDR3 region is CASRTMDSVRLFF. The DNA for the CDR3 is TGTGCCAGCCGGACCATGGACTCTGTTCGACTGTTTTTT.

V gene TRBV21-1 combines with J gene TRBJ2-1; TRBD1, the table's D call, was not compared with the DNA. TRBV21-1 is a pseudogene locus. The CDR3 is 12 amino acids. The CDR3 coding sequence is TGTGCCAGCAGCAAAGATAACAGGGGACAGTTCTTC. It encodes CASSKDNRGQFF.

The chain combines TRBV6-5 with TRBJ2-7; 7 positions match TRBD2. V shed 10 bases and J 0 bases; nucleotides not matched to a gene: 9. Germline CDR1 and CDR2: MNHEY and SVGAGI. The length of the CDR3 is 14 residues. CDR3 sequence: CATSGRGSSYEQYF. CDR3 bases: TGTGCCACCTCCGGCCGCGGGAGCTCCTACGAGCAGTACTTC.

The chain uses TRBV6-6 and TRBJ2-4, with D perhaps TRBD1 (6 bases). Germline lookup yields CDR1 MNHNY and CDR2 SVGAGI (reference sequence). The CDR3 has 17 residues. V lost 5 bases to trimming and J lost 2 bases, with 19 bases between them. CDR3 protein: CASSRQGPLGSKNIQYF. For the CDR3, the DNA is TGTGCCAGCAGTCGCCAGGGGCCCCTCGGGTCCAAAAACATTCAGTACTTC.

This chain uses TRBV19 with TRBJ1-5; 9 bases map to TRBD1. CDR1 is LNHDA and CDR2 is SQIVND in the germline V gene (reference sequence). The CDR3 spans 15 residues. After removal of 6 bases from V and 6 bases from J, the junction contained 9 bases not matched to a gene. The CDR3 region is CASSRDRVGSQPQHF. The CDR3 nucleotides read TGTGCCAGTAGCCGGGACAGGGTGGGCTCTCAGCCCCAGCATTTT. Drawing the rest from reference TRBV19 and TRBJ1-5, the complete variable domain is DGGITQSPKYLFRKEGQNVTLSCEQNLNHDAMYWYRQDPGQGLRLIYYSQIVNDFQKGDIAEGYSVSREKKESFPLTVTSAQKNPTAFYLCASSRDRVGSQPQHFGDGTRLSIL.

The V call is TRBV2, the J call TRBJ1-5; tentative D call: TRBD1 (6 bases). CDR3 length equals 14 residues. Germline CDR1 is SNHLY and CDR2 is FYNNEI. Trimming took off 7 bases at V and 2 bases at J, with 12 bases between the two ends. CDR3 nucleotides: TGTGCCAGCAAAAAGGACAGAGGCAATCAGCCCCAGCATTTT. Its translation is CASKKDRGNQPQHF.

The rearrangement joins TRBV5-1 to TRBJ2-1, with D possibly matching TRBD2 (6 bases). In germline, CDR1 is SGHRS, CDR2 YFSETQ. Trimming cost V 0 bases and J 7 bases, with 11 bases left between them. There are 14 residues in the CDR3. The CDR3 region is CASSLGGGANEQFF. CDR3 sequence (DNA): TGCGCCAGCAGCTTGGGAGGAGGGGCTAATGAGCAGTTCTTC.

The CDR3 nucleotides are TGTGCCACCAGTTCAGCGGGGACTCCCCGGGGAAATGAGCAGTTCTTC. Amino acids: CATSSAGTPRGNEQFF. This chain joins TRBV24-1 and TRBJ2-1; 7 nucleotides line up with TRBD2. The CDR3 contains 16 residues. CDR1 KGHDR and CDR2 SFDVKD come from the germline V gene. Trimming took 6 bases from V and 7 from J; bases not matched to a gene: 14.

The CDR3 loop reads CASSLKAGADIQYF. The CDR3 nucleotides read TGTGCCAGCAGCTTGAAGGCGGGGGCGGACATTCAGTACTTC. The chain couples TRBV7-9 to TRBJ2-4, with D tentatively TRBD2 (7 bases). From germline, CDR1 is SEHNR and CDR2 FQNEAQ (reference sequence). The CDR3 loop spans 14 amino acids. V lost 3 bases, J lost 8 bases, and 14 bases lay in between.

The CDR3 DNA follows: TGTGCCAGCAGCGTAGGGACAGGGCCGCGGGAGACCCAGTACTTC. It specifies CASSVGTGPRETQYF. V is TRBV7-2 and J is TRBJ2-5; TRBD1 agrees at 9 bases. With 5 bases clipped from V and 5 bases from J, the junction kept 9 bases outside the gene matches. The CDR3 sequence is 15 residues long. Germline CDR1 and CDR2: SGHTA and FQGNSA.